This TCR beta chain was recovered during a study of cytomegalovirus exposure and HLA in healthy donors. Of note for this clone: The antigen is unknown.

Amplification used 60 Vbeta primers and 13 Jbeta primers. Sequencing used immunoSEQ multiplex PCR; TCRdb keeps in-frame clones, though not all of them. The sample lists about 150,000 clones, under 85% seen once, with 1.3% to 1.5% in the top ten. General study points: A previous analysis found most TCR beta V segments productive roughly 87% or roughly 30% of the time.

Sequencing was performed on PBMCs. This sequence originates from a woman in her thirties in good health and CMV-seronegative.

Here the CDR3 DNA reads TGTGCCTGGAGCCAGACTAGCCAGGAGCAGTTCTTC. It is translated as CAWSQTSQEQFF. The rearrangement uses TRBV30 and TRBJ2-1, with TRBD2 identical over 7 bases. Germline trimming cut 3 bases from V and 10 bases from J; bases unmatched to any gene: 6. Looked up from germline, CDR1 is GTSNPN and CDR2 is SVGIG (reference sequence). The CDR3 consists of 12 residues. The variable domain in full, completed from reference TRBV30 and TRBJ2-1, reads SQTIHQWPATLVQPVGSPLSLECTVEGTSNPNLYWYRQAAGRGLQLLFYSVGIGQISSEVPQNLSASRPQDRQFILSSKKLLLSDSGFYLCAWSQTSQEQFFGPGTRLTVL.